The next 4 T cell receptor beta chains were all read from a single sample in a study of blood T cell repertoires in COVID-19. Sequencing was performed with immunoSEQ multiplex PCR; in TCRdb, only in-frame clones are kept and a portion is missing. The sample has 120,000 to 150,000 clones; 84% are singletons. The sample was PBMCs or T cells enriched from blood (not recorded which). Receptors were obtained from a man aged 35 to 55 with acute COVID-19.

A few counts support this clone. The rearrangement uses TRBV28 and TRBJ1-5; perhaps TRBD1 as D (5 bases). Per the germline V gene, CDR1 is MDHEN and CDR2 is SYDVKM. CDR3 length equals 16 residues. The germline V and J ends were trimmed by 3 bases and 0 bases, with 12 bases remaining between them. The CDR3 is CASSLGQGVSNQPQHF. The CDR3 nucleotides are TGTGCCAGCAGTTTGGGGCAGGGTGTTAGCAATCAGCCCCAGCATTTT.

V usage is TRBV5-1 and J usage is TRBJ2-5; D might be TRBD1 (6 bases). Between the trimmed V and J ends, which lost 4 bases and 4 bases, there was a span of 17 bases. The CDR3 spans 15 residues. The germline V gene encodes CDR1 SGHRS and CDR2 YFSETQ. The CDR3 here is CASSKGQTIGETQYF. CDR3 bases: TGCGCCAGCAGCAAAGGACAGACAATAGGAGAGACCCAGTACTTC. Together with reference TRBV5-1 and TRBJ2-5, the CDR3 gives the full variable domain: KAGVTQTPRYLIKTRGQQVTLSCSPISGHRSVSWYQQTPGQGLQFLFEYFSETQRNKGNFPGRFSGRQFSNSRSEMNVSTLELGDSALYLCASSKGQTIGETQYFGPGTRLLVL.

This chain links TRBV7-2 with TRBJ1-4; 7 nucleotides line up with TRBD1. The CDR3 runs 15 residues. Per the germline V gene, CDR1 is SGHTA and CDR2 is FQGNSA. Unmatched junction bases numbered 9, after V lost 4 bases and J lost 7 bases. For the CDR3, the DNA is TGTGCCAGCAGCTCGAGGACAGGAGCCCTTGAAAAACTGTTTTTT. Protein sequence: CASSSRTGALEKLFF.

The chain uses TRBV12-3 or TRBV12-4 and TRBJ2-5; 10 nucleotides align to TRBD2. This CDR3 has 13 amino acids. Trimming cost V 7 bases and J 5 bases; bases outside gene matches: 4. The CDR3 reads CASTLAGVETQYF. The CDR3 bases are TGTGCCAGCACCCTAGCGGGGGTGGAGACCCAGTACTTC.